The 8 T cell receptor beta chains below were found in one sample sequenced in a study of human T cells and chemical hapten exposure. TCRdb reprocessed the RACE reads via MiXCR and lists one record per CDR3 protein. The repertoire includes 65,000 to 90,000 distinct CDR3 sequences, 6% to 8.5% of them detected once, and 1.3% sits in the top ten. Time point denoted: patch test 2, 6 weeks after DPC sensitization. Regarding treatment: therapeutic diphenylcyclopropenone sensitization with weekly scalp DPC. Sample: whole blood, taken in connection with sensitization to the hapten diphenylcyclopropenone (DPC). Receptor source: a woman in her twenties or thirties with alopecia areata. Some clones in this sample may be carry-over from other donors' samples.

This clonotype was recorded at least ten times. V gene TRBV12-3 or TRBV12-4 combines with J gene TRBJ1-6, with 7 bases identical to TRBD1. Germline trimming cut 6 bases from V and 5 bases from J; bases unmatched to any gene: 4. The CDR3 loop spans 14 amino acids. The CDR3 DNA sequence: TGTGCCAGCAGGGAGCAGGGGGATAATTCACCCCTCCACTTT. Translating gives CASREQGDNSPLHF.

At least ten counts were recorded for this clonotype. The chain couples TRBV5-1 to TRBJ2-3; 10 bases fit TRBD1. The junction had 2 bases not matched to a gene; V was cut back by 2 bases and J by 2 bases. Germline loops: CDR1 SGHRS, CDR2 YFSETQ. The CDR3 contains 15 residues. CDR3: CASSFGQGVTDTQYF. The DNA of the CDR3 is TGCGCCAGCAGCTTCGGACAGGGGGTCACAGATACGCAGTATTTT.

CDR3 DNA sequence: TGTGCCAGCAGCTCCCCCCGCGCAGGGGCTGAAGCTTTCTTT. Translating gives CASSSPRAGAEAFF. The chain uses TRBV7-2 and TRBJ1-1; possible D gene TRBD1, 6 bases. The CDR3 extends over 14 amino acids. Germline CDR1 reads SGHTA; CDR2 reads FQGNSA. Trimming pared 4 bases from V and 6 bases from J, leaving 15 bases between.

This clonotype was seen more than once but under ten times. The rearrangement joins TRBV18 to TRBJ1-1, with D possibly being TRBD1 (6 bases). This CDR3 is 16 amino acids long. Germline-derived CDR1 and CDR2 are KGHSH and LQKENI. Trimming removed 1 base at V and 0 bases at J, with 12 bases between. In nucleotides, the CDR3 is TGTGCCAGCTCACCACTGAGGGCAGGGGTGAACACTGAAGCTTTCTTT. It is translated as CASSPLRAGVNTEAFF.

The rearrangement links TRBV5-6 to TRBJ1-6; no clear D. Trimming stripped 5 bases from V and 7 bases from J, with 19 bases between. The CDR3 is 16 amino acids. Germline loops: CDR1 SGHDT, CDR2 YYEEEE. The CDR3 protein is CASRHYRTASNSPLHF. The CDR3 nucleotides read TGTGCCAGCAGGCATTATCGGACGGCTTCAAATTCACCCCTCCACTTT.

This clonotype occurred many times. The genes are TRBV6-5 and TRBJ1-1, with D maybe TRBD1 (6 bases). Between the trimmed V and J ends, which lost 8 bases and 4 bases, there was a span of 17 bases. The CDR3 runs to 14 residues. Per germline, CDR1 MNHEY and CDR2 SVGAGI. The CDR3 DNA reads as TGTGCCAGCTCGGGGTTAAGGGGGAGCACTGAAGCTTTCTTT. Translation: CASSGLRGSTEAFF.

This clonotype was observed a few times. The chain uses TRBV27 and TRBJ1-1; perhaps TRBD1 as D (6 bases). Germline CDR1 and CDR2: MNHEY and SMNVEV (reference sequence). CDR3 length: 15 amino acids. V lost 3 bases and J lost 4, with 15 bases in between. In nucleotides, the CDR3 is TGTGCCAGCAGTTTGGGGGGGGCTGGGAGCACTGAAGCTTTCTTT. Translated: CASSLGGAGSTEAFF.

This clonotype appeared a few times. The V gene is TRBV20-1, the J gene TRBJ2-1; 8 positions agree with TRBD2. The junction had 11 bases not matched to a gene; V was cut back by 0 bases and J by 4 bases. CDR1 DFQATT and CDR2 SNEGSKA come from the germline V gene (reference sequence). CDR3 length equals 17 residues. The CDR3 reads CSARDRKTGGRYNEQFF. The CDR3 DNA is TGCAGTGCTAGAGACCGTAAGACGGGGGGGCGTTACAATGAGCAGTTCTTC.